Shown below are 15 T cell receptor beta chains from a single sample sequenced in a study of vaccination effects on CD4 cells after COVID-19. These receptors have no identified antigens. ViraFEST used viral peptide pools to expand antigen-specific CD4+ T cells before sequencing. Subsequent to roughly 9 days of culture, CD4+ T cells were isolated. Subjects were given two BNT162b2 or mRNA-1273 vaccine doses. The method was immunoSEQ multiplex PCR; TCRdb's version includes in-frame clones alone and lacks a portion of them. The sample has tens of thousands of clones, around three quarters seen once. The source material was CD4+ T cells from PBMCs cultured with HCoV-229E spike peptides, sampled after COVID-19 vaccination. Receptors originate from a human donor who received a COVID-19 vaccine.

This chain links TRBV5-4 with TRBJ2-5; the match to TRBD2 covers 9 bases. The germline gives CDR1 SGHNT, CDR2 YYREEE (reference sequence). V lost 7 bases, J lost 4 bases, and 11 bases stayed unmatched. The CDR3 loop spans 15 amino acids. CDR3 in amino acids: CASAQAGGFRETQYF. DNA of the CDR3: TGTGCCAGCGCCCAAGCGGGGGGCTTCCGAGAGACCCAGTACTTC.

CDR3 nucleotide sequence: TGTGCCAGCAGTGATCGAGCGGGGAGCACAGATACGCAGTATTTT. Translated, it gives CASSDRAGSTDTQYF. The chain has TRBV2 and TRBJ2-3, with TRBD2 matching 7 bases. Trimming cost V 3 bases and J 0 bases; bases outside gene matches: 3. CDR3 length equals 15 residues. Germline lookup yields CDR1 SNHLY and CDR2 FYNNEI. The whole variable domain, remainder taken from reference TRBV2 and TRBJ2-3, is EPEVTQTPSHQVTQMGQEVILRCVPISNHLYFYWYRQILGQKVEFLVSFYNNEISEKSEIFDDQFSVERPDGSNFTLKIRSTKLEDSAMYFCASSDRAGSTDTQYFGPGTRLTVL.

The chain couples TRBV5-1 to TRBJ2-2; a possible D gene is TRBD1 (6 bases). Per germline, CDR1 SGHRS and CDR2 YFSETQ. Trimming took off 3 bases at V and 8 bases at J, with 17 bases between the two ends. The CDR3 extends over 15 amino acids. CDR3 sequence reads: CASSWHRADAGELFF. CDR3 bases: TGCGCCAGCAGCTGGCACAGGGCGGATGCGGGGGAGCTGTTTTTT.

The chain joins TRBV28 to TRBJ2-7; 10 bases fit TRBD1. Germline V gene data show CDR1 as MDHEN and CDR2 as SYDVKM. Trimming cost V 5 bases and J 9 bases; bases outside gene matches: 10. This CDR3 is built from 14 residues. The CDR3 loop is CASSGNGQGGGQYV. For the CDR3, the DNA is TGTGCCAGCAGTGGTAACGGACAGGGGGGCGGGCAGTACGTC.

This clone showed up just once. The chain joins TRBV2 to TRBJ2-1, with no clear D. The germline CDR1 and CDR2 sequences are SNHLY and FYNNEI. This CDR3 is built from 13 residues. Trimming left V 5 bases short and J 4 bases short, with 9 bases between. CDR3 in amino acids: CASSPGPYNEQFF. The CDR3 DNA follows: TGTGCCAGCAGTCCCGGGCCTTACAATGAGCAGTTCTTC.

The chain links TRBV2 to TRBJ2-1, with 11 nucleotides matching TRBD2. The CDR3 runs to 14 residues. The V segment lost 7 bases and the J segment 4 bases; nucleotides outside the gene matches: 3. Germline loops: CDR1 SNHLY, CDR2 FYNNEI. CDR3 in amino acids: CASTTSGVYNEQFF. The DNA of the CDR3 is TGTGCCAGCACGACTAGCGGGGTTTACAATGAGCAGTTCTTC. Filled out from reference TRBV2 and TRBJ2-1, the complete variable domain reads EPEVTQTPSHQVTQMGQEVILRCVPISNHLYFYWYRQILGQKVEFLVSFYNNEISEKSEIFDDQFSVERPDGSNFTLKIRSTKLEDSAMYFCASTTSGVYNEQFFGPGTRLTVL.

The V call is TRBV11-1, the J call TRBJ1-5; D is perhaps TRBD1 (6 bases). The CDR3 has 13 residues. Germline V gene lookup returns CDR1 SGHAT and CDR2 FQDESV (reference sequence). The V gene lost 3 bases and the J gene lost 5 bases, with 8 bases spanning the gap. In DNA form, the CDR3 reads TGTGCCAGCAGCTTTTCAGGGGATCAGCCCCAGCATTTT. Protein product: CASSFSGDQPQHF.

The chain carries TRBV5-1 and TRBJ2-7; 10 positions match TRBD1. This CDR3 is built from 13 residues. Germline CDR1 and CDR2: SGHRS and YFSETQ. Losses at the gene ends were 2 bases for V and 10 bases for J; bases not matched to a gene: 6. CDR3 nucleotide sequence: TGCGCCAGCAGCTTCGAAGGGACAGGGGCCCAGTACGTC. It is translated as CASSFEGTGAQYV.

The chain carries TRBV18 and TRBJ2-5; D possibly corresponds to TRBD2 (6 bases). Between the trimmed V and J ends, which lost 3 bases and 1 base, there was a span of 9 bases. This CDR3 region has 14 residues. Germline V gene sequence: CDR1 KGHSH, CDR2 LQKENI. The CDR3 DNA follows: TGTGCCAGCTCACCTCGGGGGAGCCAAGAGACCCAGTACTTC. Protein sequence: CASSPRGSQETQYF.

The gene calls are TRBV5-1 and TRBJ2-3; 11 nucleotides agree with TRBD2. With 1 base clipped from V and 6 bases from J, the junction kept 4 bases outside the gene matches. Germline V gene lookup returns CDR1 SGHRS and CDR2 YFSETQ. The CDR3 loop spans 15 amino acids. The CDR3 nucleotides read TGCGCCAGCAGCTTGCTAGCGGGGGGTTCGGATACGCAGTATTTT. Protein product: CASSLLAGGSDTQYF.

The chain has TRBV7-3 and TRBJ1-3; perhaps TRBD1 as D (6 bases). Germline assignment: CDR1 SGHTA and CDR2 FQGTGA. The V end was cut by 0 bases, the J end by 4 bases, with 10 bases between. The CDR3 has 15 residues. The CDR3 sequence: CASSLTVGTGNTIYF. The CDR3 nucleotides are TGTGCCAGCAGCTTAACAGTGGGGACAGGAAACACCATATATTTT.

This chain uses TRBV4-3 with TRBJ1-4; D not resolved. This CDR3 is 15 amino acids long. V lost 4 bases, J lost 5 bases, and 14 bases lay in between. Germline CDR1 is LGHNA and CDR2 is YSLEER. The CDR3 DNA reads as TGCGCCAGCAGCCGGAAAGGTTGGGCCAATGAAAAACTGTTTTTT. Its protein product is CASSRKGWANEKLFF.

The chain combines TRBV5-5 with TRBJ1-2, with a weak D call TRBD1 (5 bases). Germline assignment: CDR1 SGHKS and CDR2 YYEKEE (reference sequence). The CDR3 covers 13 residues. Trimming shortened V by 2 bases and J by 8 bases, and 13 bases separated the two germline ends. The CDR3 DNA reads TGTGCCAGCAGCTTATCAGGGCAGGAGGGCTACACCTTC. As protein: CASSLSGQEGYTF.

This rearrangement joins TRBV5-1 to TRBJ2-3; TRBD2 aligns across 10 bases. The germline V gene encodes CDR1 SGHRS and CDR2 YFSETQ. The junction had 25 bases not matched to a gene; V was cut back by 7 bases and J by 2 bases. This CDR3 has 21 amino acids. CDR3 nucleotides: TGCGCCAGCCAGGCCCGGTTATTAGGGAACCTAGCGGGGGCTAACACAGATACGCAGTATTTT. It encodes CASQARLLGNLAGANTDTQYF.

This chain connects TRBV24-1 to TRBJ2-1; the match to TRBD1 covers 8 bases. The germline V gene has CDR1 KGHDR and CDR2 SFDVKD. The CDR3 totals 16 residues. The trim removed 2 bases at V and 1 base at J, leaving 3 bases unmatched. This CDR3 is CATSDSTGASYNEQFF. CDR3 sequence (DNA): TGTGCCACCAGTGATTCGACAGGGGCATCCTACAATGAGCAGTTCTTC.